The present entry profiles one TCR beta chain with its context. Its antigen is unknown. This sample was taken from a study of a mutant IDH1 vaccine in newly diagnosed glioma. About the study: In weeks 1, 3, 5, 7, 11, 15, 19 and 23, patients were immunized, eight times in all. In some groups vaccination began 4-6 weeks post-radiotherapy; others received it with temozolomide.

Regarding time point: week 5, during vaccination. Every vaccination contained 300 ug of the mutant IDH1 20-mer peptide and was paired with topical imiquimod. Measured with immunoSEQ multiplex PCR; TCRdb has only the in-frame clones, and not every one. The sample records about 28,000 clones, approximately 88% being singletons. This CDR3 has 14 residues. Trimming removed 2 bases from V and 2 bases from J; junction bases left unmatched: 3. CDR1 is SNHLY, CDR2 FYNNEI, per germline. This clonotype was sampled from a man in his late teens or twenties with glioma. The sequences come from PBMCs, collected from a glioma patient whose treatment included an IDH1 peptide vaccine. This rearrangement joins TRBV2 to TRBJ2-7, with TRBD1 identical over 7 bases. CDR3 region: CASSEQGEAYEQYF. The CDR3, as DNA: TGTGCCAGCAGTGAACAGGGGGAAGCCTACGAGCAGTACTTC.